Below are 6 T cell receptor beta chains sequenced from a single sample in a study of blood T cells in healthy people across ages. Together with a sample-barcoded 5' primer, a J-beta primer mix was included in a second PCR lasting roughly 6 to 12 cycles. TCRdb reprocessed the 5' RACE reads via MiXCR and lists one record per CDR3 protein. Of some 1,800,000 distinct CDR3 sequences in the sample, 30% to 40% are singletons; the top ten hold around 23%. Sequences were obtained from blood. These receptors all stem from a human donor in good health.

This clonotype was observed many times. The chain combines TRBV7-2 with TRBJ1-4; the D is unclear. The V end was cut by 4 bases, the J end by 0 bases, with 9 bases between. CDR3 length: 15 residues. Per germline, CDR1 SGHTA and CDR2 FQGNSA. CDR3: CASSSYLATNEKLFF. The CDR3 DNA reads TGTGCCAGCAGCTCATATCTTGCAACTAATGAAAAACTGTTTTTT.

This chain joins TRBV4-1 and TRBJ2-1; 7 nucleotides match TRBD2. The J segment lost 4 bases and the V segment lost 6 bases, leaving 9 bases of the junction unmatched. This CDR3 contains 15 residues. The germline gives CDR1 MGHRA, CDR2 YSYEKL. CDR3 coding DNA: TGCGCCAGCAGGATCGCGCTAGCGGATTACAATGAGCAGTTCTTC. It encodes CASRIALADYNEQFF.

This clonotype showed up just a few times. The chain uses TRBV7-9 and TRBJ2-3, with TRBD1 as a possible D gene (6 bases). The CDR3 sequence is 19 residues long. The V and J ends lost 4 bases and 2 bases respectively, with 25 bases between them. CDR1 is SEHNR and CDR2 is FQNEAQ in the germline V gene (reference sequence). The CDR3 DNA reads as TGTGCCAGCAGCTACCCCCTATCGACAGGCAGTCCACTCACAGATACGCAGTATTTT. It is translated as CASSYPLSTGSPLTDTQYF.

Worth noting for this clonotype: This clone may be a read error of a much larger clone one base away. The CDR3 here is CASSLQGIGDERFF. The CDR3 bases are TGTGCCAGCAGCTTACAAGGGATTGGCGATGAGCGGTTCTTC. The rearrangement joins TRBV7-2 to TRBJ2-1, with D unclear. CDR1 and CDR2 from the germline V gene are SGHTA and FQGNSA. This CDR3 contains 14 residues.

The V call is TRBV5-1, the J call TRBJ2-7, with TRBD1 matching over 9 bases. The junction had 10 bases not matched to a gene; V was cut back by 2 bases and J by 4 bases. CDR1 is SGHRS and CDR2 is YFSETQ in the germline V gene. There are 16 residues in the CDR3. The CDR3 DNA reads TGCGCCAGCAGCTTCTTACAGGGGGCTTCTGGGTACGAGCAGTACTTC. Translation: CASSFLQGASGYEQYF. Together with reference TRBV5-1 and TRBJ2-7, the CDR3 gives the full variable domain: KAGVTQTPRYLIKTRGQQVTLSCSPISGHRSVSWYQQTPGQGLQFLFEYFSETQRNKGNFPGRFSGRQFSNSRSEMNVSTLELGDSALYLCASSFLQGASGYEQYFGPGTRLTVT.

This clonotype was picked up a small number of times. The chain is built from TRBV5-1 and TRBJ2-7, with 7 bases lining up with TRBD2. CDR1 and CDR2 from the germline V gene are SGHRS and YFSETQ. The J segment lost 3 bases and the V segment lost 5 bases, leaving 11 bases of the junction unmatched. The CDR3 extends over 15 amino acids. The CDR3 sequence: CASRSAGDSLYEQYF. The CDR3 DNA sequence: TGCGCCAGCAGGTCCGCGGGGGACTCTCTCTACGAGCAGTACTTC.